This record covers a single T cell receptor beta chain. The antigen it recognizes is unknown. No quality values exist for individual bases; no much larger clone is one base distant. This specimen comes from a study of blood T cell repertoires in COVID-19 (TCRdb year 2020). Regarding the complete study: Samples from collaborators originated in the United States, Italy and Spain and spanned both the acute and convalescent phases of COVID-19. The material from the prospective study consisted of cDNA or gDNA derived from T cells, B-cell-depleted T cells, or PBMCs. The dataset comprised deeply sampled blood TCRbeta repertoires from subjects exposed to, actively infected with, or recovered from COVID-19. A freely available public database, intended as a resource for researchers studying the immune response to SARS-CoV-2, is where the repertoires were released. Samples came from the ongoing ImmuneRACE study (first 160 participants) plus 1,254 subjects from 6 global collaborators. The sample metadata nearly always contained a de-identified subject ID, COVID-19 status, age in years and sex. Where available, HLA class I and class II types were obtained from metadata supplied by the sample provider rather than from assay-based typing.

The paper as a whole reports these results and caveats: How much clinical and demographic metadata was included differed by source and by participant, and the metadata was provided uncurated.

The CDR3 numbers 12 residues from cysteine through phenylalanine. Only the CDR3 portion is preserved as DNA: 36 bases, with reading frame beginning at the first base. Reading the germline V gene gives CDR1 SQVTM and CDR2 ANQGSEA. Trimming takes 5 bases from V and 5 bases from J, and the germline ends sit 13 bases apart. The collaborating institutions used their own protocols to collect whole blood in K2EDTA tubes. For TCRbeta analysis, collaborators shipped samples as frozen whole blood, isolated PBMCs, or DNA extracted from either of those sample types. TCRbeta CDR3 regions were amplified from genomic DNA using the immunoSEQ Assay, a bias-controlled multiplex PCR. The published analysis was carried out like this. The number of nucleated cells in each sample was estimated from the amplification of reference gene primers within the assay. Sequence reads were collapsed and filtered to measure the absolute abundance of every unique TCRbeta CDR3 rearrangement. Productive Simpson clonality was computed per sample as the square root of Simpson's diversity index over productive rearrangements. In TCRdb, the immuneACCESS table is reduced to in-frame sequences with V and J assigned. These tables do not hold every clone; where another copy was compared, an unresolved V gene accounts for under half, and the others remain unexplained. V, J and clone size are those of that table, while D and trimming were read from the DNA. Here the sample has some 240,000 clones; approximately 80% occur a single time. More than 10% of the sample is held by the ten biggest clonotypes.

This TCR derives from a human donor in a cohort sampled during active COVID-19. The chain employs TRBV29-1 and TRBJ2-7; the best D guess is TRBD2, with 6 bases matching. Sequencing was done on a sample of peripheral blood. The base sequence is TGCAGCGTTCTAGAAGGGAGGAACGAGCAGTACTTC. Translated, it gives CSVLEGRNEQYF.